One sample yielded the 24 T cell receptor beta chains listed below, sequenced in a study of OX40 agonist ivuxolimab in advanced cancers. Profiled with immunoSEQ multiplex PCR; TCRdb holds only in-frame clones, not every one. The sample carries 60,000 to 75,000 clones, 88% recorded once. This specimen consisted of CD4+ or CD8+ T cells sorted from blood, obtained in a trial of the OX40 agonist ivuxolimab. These receptors came from an adult with an advanced solid tumor such as melanoma, head and neck, liver or kidney cancer.

The CDR3 DNA sequence: TGTGCCAGTGGGTCAGGACTCCGAGAGACCCAGTACTTC. This translates into CASGSGLRETQYF. This chain joins TRBV11-2 and TRBJ2-5, with D perhaps matching TRBD2 (5 bases). The germline V gene has CDR1 SGHAT and CDR2 FQNNGV. V gave up 9 bases and J gave up 4 bases, with 15 bases separating them. CDR3 size: 13 residues.

J is TRBJ1-6 and V is TRBV2, with D maybe TRBD1 (5 bases). The CDR3 has 16 amino acids. Germline V CDR1 and CDR2: SNHLY, FYNNEI. V lost 1 base, J lost 0 bases, and 7 bases lay in between. The CDR3 reads CASSEGGGSYNSPLHF. The CDR3 region has the DNA TGTGCCAGCAGTGAAGGGGGCGGCTCCTATAATTCACCCCTCCACTTT. The whole variable domain, remainder taken from reference TRBV2 and TRBJ1-6, is EPEVTQTPSHQVTQMGQEVILRCVPISNHLYFYWYRQILGQKVEFLVSFYNNEISEKSEIFDDQFSVERPDGSNFTLKIRSTKLEDSAMYFCASSEGGGSYNSPLHFGNGTRLTVT.

This clone has just one count. J is TRBJ2-1 and V is TRBV18; D is perhaps TRBD2 (6 bases). CDR1 is KGHSH, CDR2 LQKENI, per germline. The CDR3 is 16 amino acids. V was cut by 3 bases and J by 5 bases, with 17 bases left in between. CDR3 residues: CASSPSGGDVHNEQFF. CDR3 sequence (DNA): TGTGCCAGCTCACCCTCTGGAGGGGATGTCCACAATGAGCAGTTCTTC.

The CDR3 loop reads CASSLGLGTSYNEQFF. The CDR3, as DNA: TGCGCCAGCAGCTTGGGACTAGGGACCTCCTACAATGAGCAGTTCTTC. The rearrangement uses TRBV5-1 and TRBJ2-1, with a weak D call TRBD2 (6 bases). Trimming left V 0 bases short and J 0 bases short, with 10 bases between. Germline-derived CDR1 and CDR2 are SGHRS and YFSETQ. The CDR3 runs 16 residues. Supplemented by reference TRBV5-1 and TRBJ2-1, the full variable domain reads KAGVTQTPRYLIKTRGQQVTLSCSPISGHRSVSWYQQTPGQGLQFLFEYFSETQRNKGNFPGRFSGRQFSNSRSEMNVSTLELGDSALYLCASSLGLGTSYNEQFFGPGTRLTVL.

The V and J genes are TRBV7-2 and TRBJ2-2; unclear D gene. Per the germline V gene, CDR1 is SGHTA and CDR2 is FQGNSA. Trimming took off 4 bases at V and 4 bases at J, with 16 bases between the two ends. There are 16 residues in the CDR3. CDR3: CASSSGLYLTTGELFF. DNA for the CDR3: TGTGCCAGCAGCTCTGGGTTATACCTCACCACCGGGGAGCTGTTTTTT.

This clone was observed a single time. The J gene is TRBJ2-7, the V gene TRBV6-1, with 10 nucleotides matching TRBD2. The V gene end was trimmed by 6 bases and the J gene end by 6 bases; junction bases not matched to a gene: 11. CDR3 length: 15 amino acids. In germline, CDR1 is MNHNS, CDR2 SASEGT. The CDR3 loop is CASRKGSGGLGEQYF. CDR3 coding DNA: TGTGCCAGCAGAAAGGGTAGCGGGGGGTTGGGCGAGCAGTACTTC.

The rearrangement links TRBV9 to TRBJ1-1, with D tentatively TRBD1 (5 bases). Germline-derived CDR1 and CDR2 are SGDLS and YYNGEE. The CDR3 totals 14 residues. V was clipped by 6 bases and J by 7 bases, with 19 bases between them. The CDR3 DNA reads as TGTGCCAGCACCCAGGGAGGTGGGGTAGGTGAAGCTTTCTTT. Its protein product is CASTQGGGVGEAFF. The whole variable domain, filled in from reference TRBV9 and TRBJ1-1, reads DSGVTQTPKHLITATGQRVTLRCSPRSGDLSVYWYQQSLDQGLQFLIQYYNGEERAKGNILERFSAQQFPDLHSELNLSSLELGDSALYFCASTQGGGVGEAFFGQGTRLTVV.

The gene calls are TRBV7-9 and TRBJ1-4, with 8 positions matching TRBD1. Germline CDR1 and CDR2: SEHNR and FQNEAQ (reference sequence). V dropped 0 bases and J dropped 5; count of bases not matched to a gene: 11. The length of the CDR3 is 18 residues. CDR3 in DNA: TGTGCCAGCAGCTTAGCTTCGGCAGGGGGCGGAAGGAATGAAAAACTGTTTTTT. Amino acids: CASSLASAGGGRNEKLFF.

The chain couples TRBV28 to TRBJ2-1; 13 bases line up with TRBD2. The CDR3 loop spans 18 amino acids. The J segment lost 1 base and the V segment lost 3 bases, leaving 6 bases of the junction unmatched. Per germline, CDR1 MDHEN and CDR2 SYDVKM. CDR3 in DNA: TGTGCCAGCAGTTTCCGACTAGCGGGAGGCCCTTCCTACAATGAGCAGTTCTTC. Its protein product is CASSFRLAGGPSYNEQFF.

J is TRBJ2-7 and V is TRBV29-1, with D possibly matching TRBD1 (6 bases). The V gene lost 0 bases and the J gene lost 0 bases, with 15 bases spanning the gap. CDR1 and CDR2 from the germline V gene are SQVTM and ANQGSEA. This CDR3 comprises 16 residues. The CDR3 loop reads CSVEESGTRGSYEQYF. In nucleotides, the CDR3 is TGCAGCGTTGAAGAATCCGGGACACGAGGCTCCTACGAGCAGTACTTC.

This clone was seen a single time. The J gene is TRBJ1-2, the V gene TRBV5-1, with 7 bases aligning to TRBD1. This CDR3 spans 14 amino acids. Trimming cost V 4 bases and J 2 bases; bases outside gene matches: 5. Germline V gene lookup returns CDR1 SGHRS and CDR2 YFSETQ. CDR3 DNA: TGCGCCAGCAGCGCTGGGACAGAAAACTATGGCTACACCTTC. It translates to CASSAGTENYGYTF.

As for this clone: Other nucleotide sequences from this sample produce the same CDR3. The chain couples TRBV19 to TRBJ2-7; D might be TRBD1 (5 bases). The CDR3 contains 16 residues. Germline V gene data show CDR1 as LNHDA and CDR2 as SQIVND (reference sequence). V lost 3 bases to trimming and J lost 2 bases, with 17 bases between them. The CDR3 DNA follows: TGTGCCAGTAGTATGGGCAGGGCAGGGCAGACCTACGAGCAGTACTTC. Translated: CASSMGRAGQTYEQYF. The entire variable domain, with the rest obtained from reference TRBV19 and TRBJ2-7, is as follows: DGGITQSPKYLFRKEGQNVTLSCEQNLNHDAMYWYRQDPGQGLRLIYYSQIVNDFQKGDIAEGYSVSREKKESFPLTVTSAQKNPTAFYLCASSMGRAGQTYEQYFGPGTRLTVT.

The chain links TRBV7-8 to TRBJ2-1; D ambiguous. Per the germline V gene, CDR1 is SGHVS and CDR2 is FQNEAQ. V lost 2 bases and J 2 bases, leaving 19 bases between the germline ends. This CDR3 comprises 18 residues. CDR3 residues: CASSLSHPKGRPYNEQFF. DNA for the CDR3: TGTGCCAGCAGCTTAAGCCATCCAAAGGGTAGGCCCTACAATGAGCAGTTCTTC.

The chain has TRBV7-2 and TRBJ2-7; D may be TRBD2 (6 bases). Trimming left V 0 bases short and J 3 bases short, with 12 bases between. The CDR3 contains 15 residues. CDR1 is SGHTA, CDR2 FQGNSA, per germline. CDR3 sequence (DNA): TGTGCCAGCAGCTTAGCGCTGACGGGGGACTACGAGCAGTACTTC. Protein sequence: CASSLALTGDYEQYF.

This chain uses TRBV5-1 with TRBJ2-5, with TRBD1 as a possible D gene (6 bases). Germline lookup yields CDR1 SGHRS and CDR2 YFSETQ. The CDR3 is 14 residues long. V gave up 2 bases and J gave up 2 bases, with 10 bases separating them. DNA for the CDR3: TGCGCCAGCAGCTTAGGACAGAAACAAGAGACCCAGTACTTC. Encoded protein: CASSLGQKQETQYF. Drawing the rest from reference TRBV5-1 and TRBJ2-5, the complete variable domain is KAGVTQTPRYLIKTRGQQVTLSCSPISGHRSVSWYQQTPGQGLQFLFEYFSETQRNKGNFPGRFSGRQFSNSRSEMNVSTLELGDSALYLCASSLGQKQETQYFGPGTRLLVL.

J is TRBJ2-5 and V is TRBV5-6, with 7 nucleotides matching TRBD2. Germline V gene sequence: CDR1 SGHDT, CDR2 YYEEEE. The CDR3 is made up of 15 amino acids. V lost 1 base, J lost 2 bases, and 5 bases stayed unmatched. CDR3 region: CASSLRASGQETQYF. The CDR3 DNA sequence: TGTGCCAGCAGCTTGAGAGCTAGCGGACAAGAGACCCAGTACTTC.

J is TRBJ1-2 and V is TRBV19; 8 bases agree with TRBD1. The CDR3 consists of 15 residues. Germline lookup yields CDR1 LNHDA and CDR2 SQIVND (reference sequence). V trimming: 6 bases; J trimming: 4 bases; junction bases outside the gene matches: 10. CDR3 bases: TGTGCCAGTAGGCTGACAGGGGCCGGTGGCTATGGCTACACCTTC. This translates into CASRLTGAGGYGYTF.

The rearrangement uses TRBV28 and TRBJ2-3; TRBD2 matches 9 bases. Looked up from germline, CDR1 is MDHEN and CDR2 is SYDVKM. V was clipped by 6 bases and J by 5 bases; unmatched bases: 9. The CDR3 extends over 15 amino acids. The CDR3 is CASSLAGIVGDTQYF. In nucleotides, the CDR3 is TGTGCCAGCAGCCTAGCGGGAATCGTAGGAGATACGCAGTATTTT.

This chain uses TRBV15 with TRBJ2-7; 8 nucleotides align to TRBD1. The CDR3 length is 14 residues. Germline lookup yields CDR1 LNHNV and CDR2 YYDKDF (reference sequence). V lost 0 bases to trimming and J lost 7 bases; unmatched junction nucleotides: 5. The CDR3 DNA reads as TGTGCCACCAGCAGAGACAGGGGGCCCTGGGAGCAGTACTTC. Translating it yields CATSRDRGPWEQYF.

The rearrangement links TRBV28 to TRBJ1-2, with D possibly TRBD1 on 5 matching bases. Germline lookup yields CDR1 MDHEN and CDR2 SYDVKM. Trimming left V 4 bases short and J 8 bases short, with 20 bases between. This CDR3 is 15 amino acids long. The CDR3 loop is CASSSTGTAWGGYTF. In DNA, the CDR3 is TGTGCCAGCAGTTCTACCGGGACTGCTTGGGGAGGCTACACCTTC.

This chain uses TRBV11-2 with TRBJ2-1; TRBD1 might be the D (6 bases). This CDR3 contains 16 residues. Germline values: CDR1 SGHAT, CDR2 FQNNGV. V was clipped by 3 bases and J by 1 base, with 13 bases between them. The CDR3 region has the DNA TGTGCCAGCAGCTTGCCCGGGACATCATCCTACAATGAGCAGTTCTTC. It specifies CASSLPGTSSYNEQFF.

The V gene is TRBV29-1, the J gene TRBJ2-3; D unclear. The V gene's germline CDR1 is SQVTM and CDR2 ANQGSEA. Trimming left V 4 bases short and J 6 bases short, with 8 bases between. There are 11 residues in the CDR3. CDR3 bases: TGCAGCGTTGGAGAACGGGATACGCAGTATTTT. This gives the protein CSVGERDTQYF.

The chain couples TRBV6-1 to TRBJ1-2, with D possibly TRBD1 on 5 matching bases. Germline V gene data show CDR1 as MNHNS and CDR2 as SASEGT. Trimming removed 5 bases from V and 8 bases from J, with 15 bases in between. CDR3 length: 13 amino acids. The chain's CDR3 is CASSPFEGRGYTF. The CDR3 DNA reads TGTGCCAGCAGTCCGTTCGAGGGGCGAGGCTACACCTTC.

This clone was picked up one time. The chain uses TRBV7-6 and TRBJ2-3; TRBD1 matches 9 bases. The CDR3 is made up of 14 amino acids. The V gene end was trimmed by 5 bases and the J gene end by 1 base; junction bases not matched to a gene: 1. Germline CDR1 reads SGHVS; CDR2 reads FNYEAQ. The CDR3 bases are TGTGCCAGCAGCCGGACAGGGGGCACAGATACGCAGTATTTT. Translation: CASSRTGGTDTQYF.